What follows is one T cell receptor beta chain and its context. The V end was cut by 4 bases, the J end by 6 bases, with 13 bases between. CDR1 and CDR2 from the germline V gene are SGHNT and YYREEE (reference sequence). The CDR3 sequence is 14 residues long. This specimen belongs to a study of CD8 T cells in Susac syndrome. Overall study context: Susac syndrome patients were untreated, on corticosteroids with some adding intravenous immunoglobulin, or on intravenous immunoglobulin only.

The authors reverse transcribed about 0.5 to 1 ug RNA with random hexamers. TCRdb itself ran the immunoSEQ multiplex PCR reads through MiXCR, one entry per CDR3 protein. The sample lists more than 110,000 distinct CDR3 sequences, around 93% occurring once. Sequencing input: CD4+ T cells from PBMCs. This clonotype originated in a human donor with Susac syndrome. This chain connects TRBV5-4 to TRBJ2-2; the D gene is possibly TRBD1 (6 bases). The CDR3 region is CASSQQTGSGELFF. The DNA of the CDR3 is TGTGCCAGCAGCCAACAAACAGGGTCCGGGGAGCTGTTTTTT.